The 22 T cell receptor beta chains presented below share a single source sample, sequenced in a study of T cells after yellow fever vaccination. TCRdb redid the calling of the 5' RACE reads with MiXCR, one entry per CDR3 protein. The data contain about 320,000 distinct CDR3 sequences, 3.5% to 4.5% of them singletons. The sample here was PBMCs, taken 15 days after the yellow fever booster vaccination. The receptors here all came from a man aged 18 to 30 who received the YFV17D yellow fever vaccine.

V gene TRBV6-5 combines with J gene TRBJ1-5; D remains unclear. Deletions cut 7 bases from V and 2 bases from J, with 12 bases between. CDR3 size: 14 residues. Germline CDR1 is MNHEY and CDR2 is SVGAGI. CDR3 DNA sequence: TGTGCCAGCAAGGGCCCGTTCGGCAATCAGCCCCAGCATTTT. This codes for CASKGPFGNQPQHF.

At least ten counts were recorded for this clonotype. The CDR3 loop is CASSASGTSDSYTF. CDR3 DNA sequence: TGTGCCAGCAGCGCTTCCGGGACCTCCGATAGCTACACCTTC. The gene calls are TRBV9 and TRBJ1-2, with D tentatively TRBD1 (5 bases). Germline values: CDR1 SGDLS, CDR2 YYNGEE. The CDR3 loop spans 14 amino acids. The V gene lost 3 bases and the J gene lost 9 bases, with 18 bases spanning the gap.

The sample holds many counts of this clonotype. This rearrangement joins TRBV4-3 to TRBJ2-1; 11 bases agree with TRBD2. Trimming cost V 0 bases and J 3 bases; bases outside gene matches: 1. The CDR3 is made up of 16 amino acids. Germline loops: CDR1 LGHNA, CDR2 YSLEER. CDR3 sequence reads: CASSQDTSGGYNEQFF. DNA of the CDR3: TGCGCCAGCAGCCAAGATACTAGCGGGGGCTACAATGAGCAGTTCTTC.

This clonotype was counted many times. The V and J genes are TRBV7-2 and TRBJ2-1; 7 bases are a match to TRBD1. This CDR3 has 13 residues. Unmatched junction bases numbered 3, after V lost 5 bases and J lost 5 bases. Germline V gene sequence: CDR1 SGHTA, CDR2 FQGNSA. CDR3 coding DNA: TGTGCCAGCAGCAGGGGACAGCACAATGAGCAGTTCTTC. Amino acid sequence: CASSRGQHNEQFF.

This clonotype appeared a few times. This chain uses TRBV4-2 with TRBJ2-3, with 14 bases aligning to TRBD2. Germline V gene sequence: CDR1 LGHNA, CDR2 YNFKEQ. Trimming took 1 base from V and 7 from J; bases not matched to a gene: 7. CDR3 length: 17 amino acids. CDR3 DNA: TGTGCCAGCAGCCAAGCGACTAGCGGGGGGGCCTTGAATACGCAGTATTTT. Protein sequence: CASSQATSGGALNTQYF.

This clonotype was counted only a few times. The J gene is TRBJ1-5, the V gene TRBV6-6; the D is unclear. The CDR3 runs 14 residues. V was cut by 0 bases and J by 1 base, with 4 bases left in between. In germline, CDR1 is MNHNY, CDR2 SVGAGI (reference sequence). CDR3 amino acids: CASSYSNSNQPQHF. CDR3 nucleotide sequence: TGTGCCAGCAGTTACTCGAACAGCAATCAGCCCCAGCATTTT.

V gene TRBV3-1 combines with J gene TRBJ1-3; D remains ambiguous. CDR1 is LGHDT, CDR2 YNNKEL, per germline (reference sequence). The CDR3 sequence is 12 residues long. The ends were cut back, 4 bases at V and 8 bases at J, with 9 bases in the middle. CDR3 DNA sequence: TGTGCCAGCAGCCGAGGGTGGGACACCATATATTTT. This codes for CASSRGWDTIYF.

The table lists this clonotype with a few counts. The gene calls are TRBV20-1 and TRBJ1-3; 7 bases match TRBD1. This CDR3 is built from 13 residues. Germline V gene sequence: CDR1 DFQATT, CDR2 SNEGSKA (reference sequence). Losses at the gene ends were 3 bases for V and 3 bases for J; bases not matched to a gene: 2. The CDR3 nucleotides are TGCAGTGCTAGGACAGGGCTTGGAAACACCATATATTTT. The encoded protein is CSARTGLGNTIYF.

In nucleotides, the CDR3 is TGTGCCAGCAGCGCTGACCCGGACAGGGGCGGCCAGCCCCAGCATTTT. It translates to CASSADPDRGGQPQHF. The rearrangement links TRBV9 to TRBJ1-5, with 9 bases lining up with TRBD1. CDR3 length: 16 amino acids. V trimming: 3 bases; J trimming: 7 bases; junction bases outside the gene matches: 11. The germline V gene encodes CDR1 SGDLS and CDR2 YYNGEE. The variable domain in full, with the rest retrieved from reference TRBV9 and TRBJ1-5, is DSGVTQTPKHLITATGQRVTLRCSPRSGDLSVYWYQQSLDQGLQFLIQYYNGEERAKGNILERFSAQQFPDLHSELNLSSLELGDSALYFCASSADPDRGGQPQHFGDGTRLSIL.

CDR3 DNA: TGTGCCAGCAGCTTAGAGGGACAGACGAGCTCCTACGAGCAGTACTTC. This translates into CASSLEGQTSSYEQYF. The V call is TRBV11-2, the J call TRBJ2-7; 7 positions match TRBD1. Trimming at V came to 0 bases and at J to 0 bases, leaving 5 bases not matched to a gene. Germline V gene sequence: CDR1 SGHAT, CDR2 FQNNGV. The CDR3 length is 16 residues.

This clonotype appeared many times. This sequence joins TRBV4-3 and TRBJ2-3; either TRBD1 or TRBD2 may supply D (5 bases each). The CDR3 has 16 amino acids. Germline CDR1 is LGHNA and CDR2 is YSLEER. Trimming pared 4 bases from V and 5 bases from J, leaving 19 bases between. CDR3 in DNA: TGCGCCAGCAGCCGGGGGTTGGGTGAAGTAGGAGATACGCAGTATTTT. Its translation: CASSRGLGEVGDTQYF.

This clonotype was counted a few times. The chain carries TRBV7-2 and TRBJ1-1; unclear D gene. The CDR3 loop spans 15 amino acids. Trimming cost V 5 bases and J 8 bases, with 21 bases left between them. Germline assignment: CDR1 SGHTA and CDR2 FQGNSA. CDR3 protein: CASSAQTERGSEAFF. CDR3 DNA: TGTGCCAGCAGCGCCCAGACCGAAAGAGGGTCAGAAGCTTTCTTT.

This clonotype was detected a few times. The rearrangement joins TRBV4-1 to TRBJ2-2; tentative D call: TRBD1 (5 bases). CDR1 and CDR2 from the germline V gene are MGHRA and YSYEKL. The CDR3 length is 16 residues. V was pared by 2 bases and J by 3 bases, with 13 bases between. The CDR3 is CASSQTPGAYTGELFF. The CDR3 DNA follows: TGCGCCAGCAGCCAAACCCCTGGGGCGTACACCGGGGAGCTGTTTTTT.

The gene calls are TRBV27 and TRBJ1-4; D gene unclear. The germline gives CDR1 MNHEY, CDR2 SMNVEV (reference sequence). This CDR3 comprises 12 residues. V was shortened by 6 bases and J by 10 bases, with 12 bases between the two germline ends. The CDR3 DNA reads TGTGCCAGCAGCCCGGGTGGTAGAAAACTGTTTTTT. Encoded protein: CASSPGGRKLFF.

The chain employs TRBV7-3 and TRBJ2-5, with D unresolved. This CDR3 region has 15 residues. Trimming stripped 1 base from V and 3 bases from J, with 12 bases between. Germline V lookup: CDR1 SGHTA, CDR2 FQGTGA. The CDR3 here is CASSLIGLTEETQYF. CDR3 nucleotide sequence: TGTGCCAGCAGCTTAATCGGGTTAACGGAAGAGACCCAGTACTTC.

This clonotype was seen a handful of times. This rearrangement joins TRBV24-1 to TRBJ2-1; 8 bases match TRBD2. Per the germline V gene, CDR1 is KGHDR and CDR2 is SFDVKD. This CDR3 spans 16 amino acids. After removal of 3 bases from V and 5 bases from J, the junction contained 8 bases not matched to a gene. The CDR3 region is CATSDGNGGADNEQFF. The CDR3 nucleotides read TGTGCCACCAGTGATGGGAACGGGGGGGCTGACAATGAGCAGTTCTTC.

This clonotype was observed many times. The CDR3 region has the DNA TGTGCCAGCAGTTACACCAGAGGGGGCTACGAGCAGTACTTC. The encoded protein is CASSYTRGGYEQYF. The chain combines TRBV6-5 with TRBJ2-7; D possibly corresponds to TRBD1 (6 bases). V gave up 2 bases and J gave up 3 bases, with 11 bases separating them. CDR3 length: 14 residues. Germline V gives CDR1 MNHEY, CDR2 SVGAGI.

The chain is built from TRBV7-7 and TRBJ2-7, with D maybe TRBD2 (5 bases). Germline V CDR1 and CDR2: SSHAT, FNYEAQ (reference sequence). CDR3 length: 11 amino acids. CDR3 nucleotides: TGTGCTAGCAACTCCAGCGGCGAGCAGTACGTC. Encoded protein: CASNSSGEQYV.

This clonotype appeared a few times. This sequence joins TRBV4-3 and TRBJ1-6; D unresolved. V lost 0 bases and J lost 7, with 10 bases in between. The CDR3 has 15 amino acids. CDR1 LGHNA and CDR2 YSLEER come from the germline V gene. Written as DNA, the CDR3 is TGCGCCAGCAGCCAAGAACCCAGGCTGAATTCACCCCTCCACTTT. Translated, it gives CASSQEPRLNSPLHF.

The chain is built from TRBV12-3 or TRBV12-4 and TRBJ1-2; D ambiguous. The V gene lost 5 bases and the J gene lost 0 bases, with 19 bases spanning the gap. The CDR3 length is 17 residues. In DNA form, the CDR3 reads TGTGCCAGCAGTCCCGAGGACCGACCTAGCCCTAACTATGGCTACACCTTC. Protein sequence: CASSPEDRPSPNYGYTF.

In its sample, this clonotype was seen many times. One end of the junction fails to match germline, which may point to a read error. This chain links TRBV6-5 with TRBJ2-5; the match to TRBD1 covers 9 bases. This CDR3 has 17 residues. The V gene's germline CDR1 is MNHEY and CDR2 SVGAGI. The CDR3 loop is CASREIGTGYDQGTQYF. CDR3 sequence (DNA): TGTGCCAGCAGAGAGATTGGGACAGGGTATGATCAAGGGACCCAGTACTTC.

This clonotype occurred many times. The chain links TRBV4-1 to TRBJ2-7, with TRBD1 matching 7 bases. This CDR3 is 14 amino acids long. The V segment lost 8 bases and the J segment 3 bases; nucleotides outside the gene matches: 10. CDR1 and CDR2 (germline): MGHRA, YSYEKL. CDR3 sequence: CASQQETGFYEQYV. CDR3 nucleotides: TGCGCCAGCCAACAAGAGACAGGGTTCTACGAGCAGTACGTC.